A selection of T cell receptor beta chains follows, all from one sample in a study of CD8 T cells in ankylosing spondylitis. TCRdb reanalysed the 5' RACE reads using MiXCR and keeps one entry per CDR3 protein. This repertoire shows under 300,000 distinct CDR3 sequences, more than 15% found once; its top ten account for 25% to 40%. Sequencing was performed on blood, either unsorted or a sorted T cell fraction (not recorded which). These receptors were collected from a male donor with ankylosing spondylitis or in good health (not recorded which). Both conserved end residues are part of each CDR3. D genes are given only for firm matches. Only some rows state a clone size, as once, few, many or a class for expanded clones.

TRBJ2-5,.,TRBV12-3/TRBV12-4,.,CASSISRRGVQYF,TGTGCCAGCAGTATAAGCAGGCGGGGTGTCCAGTACTTC
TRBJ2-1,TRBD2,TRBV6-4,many,CASSHSGTSIEQFF,TGTGCCAGCAGTCACTCCGGGACTAGTATTGAGCAGTTCTTC
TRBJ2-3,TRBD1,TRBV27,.,CASSPLRGLRPPGTDTQYF,TGTGCCAGCAGTCCACTAAGGGGGCTACGTCCCCCTGGCACAGATACGCAGTATTTT
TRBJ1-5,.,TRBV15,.,CATSARRYVVDQPQHF,TGTGCCACCAGCGCCAGACGCTACGTCGTTGATCAGCCCCAGCATTTT
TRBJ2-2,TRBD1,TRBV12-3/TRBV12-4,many,CASSGTGHTGELFF,TGTGCCAGCAGCGGGACAGGGCACACCGGGGAGCTGTTTTTT
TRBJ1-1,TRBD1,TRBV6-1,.,CASSAGTGGPEAFF,TGTGCCAGCAGTGCCGGGACAGGGGGCCCTGAAGCTTTCTTT
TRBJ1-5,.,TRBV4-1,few,CASSPGQYSNQPQHF,TGCGCCAGCAGCCCCGGACAGTATAGCAATCAGCCCCAGCATTTT
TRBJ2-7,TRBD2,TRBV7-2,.,CASSPLAGAESYEQYF,TGTGCCAGCAGCCCCCTAGCGGGAGCCGAAAGCTACGAGCAGTACTTC
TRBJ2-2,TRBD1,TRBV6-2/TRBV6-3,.,CASSADRGYTGELFF,TGTGCCAGCAGTGCCGACAGGGGATATACCGGGGAGCTGTTTTTT
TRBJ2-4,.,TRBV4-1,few,CASSQDSEDYEPPIGKNIQYF,TGCGCCAGCAGCCAAGATTCCGAGGACTACGAACCACCCATAGGCAAAAACATTCAGTACTTC
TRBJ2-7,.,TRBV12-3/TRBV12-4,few,CASSLGRATIEQYF,TGTGCCAGCAGTTTGGGCAGGGCAACGATCGAGCAGTACTTC
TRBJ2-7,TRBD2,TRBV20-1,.,CSARPVPSGPGGEQYF,TGCAGTGCTAGACCCGTTCCGTCCGGGCCGGGAGGGGAGCAGTACTTC
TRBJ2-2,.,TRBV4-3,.,CASSQEASFSFTGELFF,TGCGCCAGCAGCCAAGAGGCTAGCTTCTCGTTCACCGGGGAGCTGTTTTTT
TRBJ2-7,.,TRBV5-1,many,CASSPHMNDPGGEQYF,TGCGCCAGCAGCCCACACATGAATGATCCGGGTGGCGAGCAGTACTTC
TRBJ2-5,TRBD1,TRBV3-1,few,CAAEQGETQYF,TGTGCGGCGGAACAGGGGGAGACCCAGTACTTC
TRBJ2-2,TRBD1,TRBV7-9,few,CASSVTGAYTGELFF,TGTGCCAGCAGCGTGACAGGGGCCTACACCGGGGAGCTGTTTTTT
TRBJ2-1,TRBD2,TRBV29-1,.,CSGCDLPLAGGYNEQFF,TGCAGCGGTTGTGACCTCCCTCTAGCGGGAGGTTACAATGAGCAGTTCTTC
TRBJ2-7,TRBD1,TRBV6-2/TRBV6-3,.,CASRTRQGLYEQYF,TGTGCCAGCAGAACCCGACAGGGGCTCTACGAGCAGTACTTC
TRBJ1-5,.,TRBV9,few,CASSVGPEPNQPQHF,TGTGCCAGCAGCGTAGGCCCGGAACCTAATCAGCCCCAGCATTTT
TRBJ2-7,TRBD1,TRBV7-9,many,CASSPTGGYEQYF,TGTGCCAGCAGCCCGACAGGGGGATACGAGCAGTACTTC
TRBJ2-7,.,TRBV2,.,CASMEQTYEQYF,TGTGCCAGCATGGAGCAGACCTACGAGCAGTACTTC
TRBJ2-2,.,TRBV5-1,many,CASSLILSDGGTGELFF,TGCGCCAGCAGCTTGATTCTCTCGGATGGGGGGACCGGGGAGCTGTTTTTT
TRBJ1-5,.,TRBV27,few,CASSLIGFQPQHF,TGTGCCAGCAGTTTGATAGGGTTCCAGCCCCAGCATTTT
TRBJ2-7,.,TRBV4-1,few,CASSQVWGSYEQYF,TGCGCCAGCAGCCAAGTTTGGGGCTCCTACGAGCAGTACTTC
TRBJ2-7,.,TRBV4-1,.,CASSHVSGYEQYF,TGCGCCAGCAGCCACGTCAGCGGATACGAGCAGTACTTC
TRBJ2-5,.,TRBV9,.,CASSGGGMETQYF,TGTGCCAGCAGCGGTGGGGGTATGGAGACCCAGTACTTC
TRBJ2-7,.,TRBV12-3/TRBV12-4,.,CASSQGDPYEQYF,TGTGCCAGCAGTCAAGGGGACCCCTACGAGCAGTACTTC
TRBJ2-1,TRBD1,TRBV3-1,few,CASSQAQGAVNEQFF,TGTGCCAGCAGCCAAGCCCAGGGGGCGGTCAATGAGCAGTTCTTC
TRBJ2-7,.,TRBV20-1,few,CSAPRESYYEQYF,TGCAGTGCTCCCAGGGAGTCTTACTACGAGCAGTACTTC
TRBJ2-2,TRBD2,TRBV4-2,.,CASSQGRLAENTGELFF,TGTGCCAGCAGCCAAGGGAGGCTAGCGGAAAACACCGGGGAGCTGTTTTTT
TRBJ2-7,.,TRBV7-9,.,CASSSPRGPSYEQYF,TGTGCCAGCAGCAGCCCCAGGGGTCCATCCTACGAGCAGTACTTC
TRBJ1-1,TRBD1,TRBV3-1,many,CASRSPGQGIDTEAFF,TGTGCCAGCAGATCCCCGGGACAGGGGATCGACACTGAAGCTTTCTTT
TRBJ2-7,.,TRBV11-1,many,CASSLRGGTYEQYF,TGTGCCAGCAGCTTACGTGGGGGGACCTACGAGCAGTACTTC
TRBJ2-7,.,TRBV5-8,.,CASSLGRSWEQYF,TGTGCCAGCAGCTTGGGGAGGTCTTGGGAGCAGTACTTC
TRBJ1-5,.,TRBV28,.,CASSASWDGTQPQHF,TGTGCCAGCAGTGCCTCCTGGGACGGCACCCAGCCCCAGCATTTT
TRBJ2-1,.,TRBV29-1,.,CSVEISSSVYNEQFF,TGCAGCGTTGAAATAAGTTCTAGCGTTTACAATGAGCAGTTCTTC
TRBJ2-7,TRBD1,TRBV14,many,CASSQEIMTGQDEQYF,TGTGCCAGCAGCCAAGAGATAATGACAGGGCAAGACGAGCAGTACTTC
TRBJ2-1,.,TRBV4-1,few,CASSPPFLFPITGTLNNEQFF,TGCGCCAGCAGCCCTCCTTTCCTCTTTCCCATAACCGGGACACTTAACAATGAGCAGTTCTTC
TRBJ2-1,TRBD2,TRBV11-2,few,CASSLGPSGRNEQFF,TGTGCCAGCAGCTTAGGTCCTAGCGGGAGAAATGAGCAGTTCTTC
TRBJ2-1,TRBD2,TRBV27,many,CASSTLAGLYNEQFF,TGTGCCAGCAGTACTCTAGCGGGGCTTTACAATGAGCAGTTCTTC
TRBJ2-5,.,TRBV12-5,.,CASGLGGQETQYF,TGTGCTAGTGGTTTGGGAGGCCAGGAGACCCAGTACTTC
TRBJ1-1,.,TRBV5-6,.,CASSHGATEAFF,TGTGCCAGCAGCCATGGGGCCACTGAAGCTTTCTTT
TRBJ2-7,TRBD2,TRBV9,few,CASSVGNAGEGYEQYF,TGTGCCAGCAGCGTTGGGAACGCGGGAGAGGGGTACGAGCAGTACTTC
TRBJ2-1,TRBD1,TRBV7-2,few,CASSLEGGLAPNEQFF,TGTGCCAGCAGCTTAGAAGGGGGCCTAGCTCCCAATGAGCAGTTCTTC
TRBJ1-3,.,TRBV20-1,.,CSARDPSFSGNTIYF,TGCAGTGCTAGAGATCCAAGCTTCTCTGGAAACACCATATATTTT
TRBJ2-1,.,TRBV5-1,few,CASSPPDGGLTYNEQFF,TGCGCCAGCAGCCCCCCCGACGGGGGGCTCACCTACAATGAGCAGTTCTTC
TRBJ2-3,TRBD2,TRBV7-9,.,CASSETGTITDTQYF,TGTGCCAGCAGCGAGACCGGGACTATCACAGATACGCAGTATTTT
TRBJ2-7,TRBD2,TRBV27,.,CASSLLAGTPYEQYF,TGTGCCAGCAGTTTACTAGCGGGAACTCCCTACGAGCAGTACTTC
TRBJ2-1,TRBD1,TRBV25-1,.,CASSEGTGVYNEQFF,TGTGCCAGCAGTGAAGGGACAGGGGTTTACAATGAGCAGTTCTTC